A selection of T cell receptor beta chains follows, all from one sample in a study of CD8 T cells in ankylosing spondylitis. TCRdb redid the calling of the 5' RACE reads with MiXCR, one entry per CDR3 protein. The data hold around 890,000 distinct CDR3 sequences, with approximately 12% observed a single time. Sequencing used blood, either unsorted or a sorted T cell fraction (not recorded which). These receptors all stem from a male donor with ankylosing spondylitis. Each CDR3 is given with its conserved first and last residue. A D gene is named only where the DNA matches it firmly. The size entry is marked missing in some rows and otherwise reads once, few, many or a size class.

>NA|TRBV7-3|few|TRBJ2-2
TGTGCCAGCAGCTCCGACTACACCGGGGAGCTGTTTTTT
CASSSDYTGELFF
>TRBD2|TRBV20-1|few|TRBJ2-7
TGCAGTGTATGGGGAGGGACCCACGAGCAGTACTTC
CSVWGGTHEQYF
>TRBD2|TRBV7-2|NA|TRBJ2-7
TGTGCCAGCAGCATGGGACTAGCGGGCGAGCAGTACTTC
CASSMGLAGEQYF
>NA|TRBV6-5|NA|TRBJ1-5
TGTGCCAGCAGCTATGGGGGGACTGGGGGTAATCAGCCCCAGCATTTT
CASSYGGTGGNQPQHF
>TRBD1|TRBV6-1|few|TRBJ2-7
TGTGCCAGCCGAGGGGGCCTGAGCTCCTACGAGCAGTACTTC
CASRGGLSSYEQYF
>TRBD2|TRBV20-1|NA|TRBJ2-2
TGCAGTGCTAGAGTAGCGGGACTGAACACCGGGGAGCTGTTTTTT
CSARVAGLNTGELFF
>NA|TRBV20-1|few|TRBJ1-4
TGCAGTGCTAGAACTGACGAGGAGAAACTGTTTTTT
CSARTDEEKLFF
>NA|TRBV4-1|many|TRBJ2-3
TGCGCCAGCAGCCCTCAAACAGATACGCAGTATTTT
CASSPQTDTQYF
>TRBD2|TRBV7-2|few|TRBJ2-2
TGTGCCAGCACCCCCGGGGGGTGGAGGACCGGGGAGCTGTTTTTT
CASTPGGWRTGELFF
>NA|TRBV30|NA|TRBJ1-5
TGTGCCTGGAGTGTGAGACATTACAATCAGCCCCAGCATTTT
CAWSVRHYNQPQHF
>NA|TRBV24-1|NA|TRBJ2-3
TGTGCCACCAGTCATGTGACGAAGGGACCAGATACGCAGTATTTT
CATSHVTKGPDTQYF
>NA|TRBV10-3|few|TRBJ2-4
TGTGCCATCAGTTCGAGACAGAGTCCTCTAGCCAAAAACATTCAGTACTTC
CAISSRQSPLAKNIQYF
>NA|TRBV5-4|NA|TRBJ2-5
TGTGCCAGCAACAAAGGGGTTGGAGAGACCCAGTACTTC
CASNKGVGETQYF
>NA|TRBV20-1|few|TRBJ1-1
TGCAGTGCTAGATCCCTTCGAGATAACACTGAAGCTTTCTTT
CSARSLRDNTEAFF
>NA|TRBV18|few|TRBJ2-3
TGTGCCAGCTCACCGCCGGGACACCAAGCGCAGTATTTT
CASSPPGHQAQYF
>NA|TRBV29-1|many|TRBJ2-7
TGCAGCGTTGGCCATTCCTCCTACGAGCAGTACTTC
CSVGHSSYEQYF
>TRBD2|TRBV10-3|many|TRBJ2-3
TGTGCCATCTCCCGCCCAGCGGGGAGCACAGATACGCAGTATTTT
CAISRPAGSTDTQYF
>NA|TRBV29-1|NA|TRBJ1-5
TGCAGCGTGGCGCAGGGTGGGGGCAATCAGCCCCAGCATTTT
CSVAQGGGNQPQHF
>NA|TRBV10-3|NA|TRBJ2-5
TGTGCCATCAGTGAGTCGGCTGTCCTTAACGGGGAGACCCAGTACTTC
CAISESAVLNGETQYF
>NA|TRBV20-1|NA|TRBJ2-3
TGCACCGCTGGGGGAAGGGCCACAGATACGCAGTATTTT
CTAGGRATDTQYF
>NA|TRBV2|NA|TRBJ1-1
TGTGCCAGTAGACGTTGGGAAGCTGAAGCTTTCTTT
CASRRWEAEAFF
>TRBD1|TRBV5-1|NA|TRBJ1-1
TGCGCCAGCAGGGCTGGGACAGGACGCATGAACACTGAAGCTTTCTTT
CASRAGTGRMNTEAFF
>NA|TRBV6-5|NA|TRBJ2-2
TGTGCCAGCAGTTATAGGGCTACCTCTTACACCGGGGAGCTGTTTTTT
CASSYRATSYTGELFF
>NA|TRBV28|NA|TRBJ2-3
TGTGCCAGCAATCTGAGGGGAACAGATACGCAGTATTTT
CASNLRGTDTQYF
>NA|TRBV9|NA|TRBJ2-3
TGTGCCAGCAGCGAGCGAGTAGATGGGCAAGGGGGGGATACGCAGTATTTT
CASSERVDGQGGDTQYF
>TRBD1|TRBV5-1|few|TRBJ2-5
TGCGCCAGCAGCTTGGGGACAGGGCGCTGGGAGACCCAGTACTTC
CASSLGTGRWETQYF
>TRBD1|TRBV7-2|many|TRBJ1-2
TGTGCCAGCAGCTCAATTCCGTCAGGGACAGCATATGGCTACACCTTC
CASSSIPSGTAYGYTF
>NA|TRBV4-2|NA|TRBJ1-6
TGTGCCAGCAGCCAAGAATCCCCGACGGTCTATAATTCACCCCTCCACTTT
CASSQESPTVYNSPLHF
>NA|TRBV5-1|NA|TRBJ2-7
TGCGCCAGCAGCTTGGCCCGTTGGGGCGAGCAGTACTTC
CASSLARWGEQYF
>TRBD1|TRBV5-6|NA|TRBJ2-1
TGTGCCAGCAGGCAGACAGGGGTCCACTCCTACAATGAGCAGTTCTTC
CASRQTGVHSYNEQFF
>TRBD2|TRBV28|NA|TRBJ2-1
TGTGCCAGCAGAGGGACTAGCGGGACGCCTAGCTCCTACAATGAGCAGTTCTTC
CASRGTSGTPSSYNEQFF
>TRBD1|TRBV6-1|NA|TRBJ2-4
TGTGCCAGCAGTACCGGACAGGGGATGAGCATTCAGTACTTC
CASSTGQGMSIQYF
>NA|TRBV10-3|many|TRBJ2-7
TGTGCCATCAGGGTGGCAGGGGAAACCGAGCAGTACTTC
CAIRVAGETEQYF
>NA|TRBV4-2|few|TRBJ1-1
TGTGCCAGCAGCCTTGAACCGGGACAGAACACTGAAGCTTTCTTT
CASSLEPGQNTEAFF
>TRBD2|TRBV29-1|many|TRBJ2-3
TGCAGCGTGACCCTAGCGGGAGGGAGCACAGATACGCAGTATTTT
CSVTLAGGSTDTQYF
>NA|TRBV28|NA|TRBJ1-1
TGTGCCAGCAGTTTGGGGCATTCGGGGGGCACTGAAGCTTTCTTT
CASSLGHSGGTEAFF
>NA|TRBV4-2|NA|TRBJ2-3
TGTGCCAGCAGCCAAAGCATTACAGGACGTTTAAGCACAGATACGCAGTATTTT
CASSQSITGRLSTDTQYF
>TRBD2|TRBV20-1|NA|TRBJ2-5
TGCAGTGCACAGACTAGCGGGGTCCTAGAGACCCAGTACTTC
CSAQTSGVLETQYF
>NA|TRBV30|NA|TRBJ2-5
TGTGCCTGGAGTGTCATGACACTGCAAGAGACCCAGTACTTC
CAWSVMTLQETQYF
>TRBD1|TRBV7-2|NA|TRBJ2-3
TGTGCCAGCAGCGAGAGAACGCCGGGACAGGGGAAGAATACGCAGTATTTT
CASSERTPGQGKNTQYF
>NA|TRBV4-3|many|TRBJ2-7
TGCGCCAGCAGCCAGTGGTCGGGCTACGAGCAGTACTTC
CASSQWSGYEQYF
>NA|TRBV6-5|NA|TRBJ1-1
TGTGCCAGCAGTTACGGGGCAGCGGACACTGAAGCTTTCTTT
CASSYGAADTEAFF
>TRBD2|TRBV7-2|NA|TRBJ2-5
TGTGCCAGCAGCTTAACTAGCGGGGGTCAGACCCAGTACTTC
CASSLTSGGQTQYF
>NA|TRBV30|NA|TRBJ2-7
TGTGCCTGGAGTCCCCTAACAGGTAGCTCCTACGAGCAGTACTTC
CAWSPLTGSSYEQYF
>NA|TRBV20-1|many|TRBJ1-6
TGCAGTGCTAGAGACCAGGGATCGAATTCACCCCTCCACTTT
CSARDQGSNSPLHF
>NA|TRBV12-3/TRBV12-4|few|TRBJ2-7
TGTGCCAGCAGTCGACGAACAGGGAGCTCCTACGAGCAGTACTTC
CASSRRTGSSYEQYF
>TRBD2|TRBV12-5|few|TRBJ2-1
TGTGCTAGTGGTTTGGTAAATACGGGAGGGCCGTACAATGAGCAGTTCTTC
CASGLVNTGGPYNEQFF
>TRBD1|TRBV4-3|NA|TRBJ1-4
TGCGCCAGCAGCCAAGGGGCACCGGGACAGGGGTATGAAAAACTGTTTTTT
CASSQGAPGQGYEKLFF
>TRBD1|TRBV20-1|NA|TRBJ2-3
TGCAGTGCCTCGGACAGGGTTAGGGATACGCAGTATTTT
CSASDRVRDTQYF
>NA|TRBV5-1|NA|TRBJ1-1
TGCGCCAGCAGCTTTATTGGGGGACAGAACACTGAAGCTTTCTTT
CASSFIGGQNTEAFF
>NA|TRBV20-1|few|TRBJ1-4
TGCAGTGCTAGAGATAAAGGGATTGACGGAAAACTGTTTTTT
CSARDKGIDGKLFF
>NA|TRBV7-2|NA|TRBJ1-1
TGTGCCAGCAGCTTAGCAGGGATCCCGAACACTGAAGCTTTCTTT
CASSLAGIPNTEAFF
>TRBD1|TRBV25-1|once|TRBJ2-5
TGTGCCAGCAGATCGGACAGGGGGCAACAAGAGACCCAGTACTTC
CASRSDRGQQETQYF
>NA|TRBV4-2|NA|TRBJ1-1
TGTGCCAGCAGCAACCCACAGGGACACACTGAAGCTTTCTTT
CASSNPQGHTEAFF